The 23 T cell receptor beta chains reported below all come from one sample, sequenced in a study of blood T cells in healthy people across ages. Then a second PCR, running roughly 7 to 11 cycles, was carried out with a sample-barcoded 5' primer and a J-beta primer mix. A single record per CDR3 protein comes from TCRdb applying MiXCR to the 5' RACE reads. The repertoire holds about 780,000 distinct CDR3 sequences, with 46% as singletons. The sequencing input was blood. The receptor source for this set is a man aged 80 or over in good health.

This rearrangement joins TRBV5-1 to TRBJ1-1; 8 nucleotides line up with TRBD1. The germline CDR1 and CDR2 sequences are SGHRS and YFSETQ. The V gene end was trimmed by 0 bases and the J gene end by 5 bases; junction bases not matched to a gene: 9. This CDR3 comprises 16 residues. CDR3 region: CASSLGRQGFATEAFF. The CDR3 nucleotides read TGCGCCAGCAGCTTGGGGCGACAGGGGTTCGCAACTGAAGCTTTCTTT.

Worth noting for this clonotype: Given a much more abundant clone one base away, this may be a read error. The genes are TRBV2 and TRBJ2-2; D is perhaps TRBD1 or TRBD2 (5 bases each). Germline values: CDR1 SNHLY, CDR2 FYNNEI. The CDR3 sequence is 13 residues long. The ends were cut back, 8 bases at V and 5 bases at J, with 12 bases in the middle. For the CDR3, the DNA is TGTGCCAGCCAACAGTGGGGGACCGGGGAGCTGTTTTTT. Protein: CASQQWGTGELFF.

With regard to this clonotype: The junction departs from the called germline gene at one end, perhaps through a read error. The V call is TRBV4-3, the J call TRBJ1-4; the D gene is possibly TRBD1 (6 bases). Germline CDR1 LGHNA, CDR2 YSLEER. CDR3 length: 16 residues. The CDR3 loop is CANSQSGGLANEKLFF. The CDR3 nucleotides are TGCGCCAACAGCCAATCCGGGGGGCTAGCTAATGAAAAACTGTTTTTT.

The V call is TRBV20-1, the J call TRBJ1-1; 7 bases line up with TRBD1. With V trimmed by 3 bases and J by 2 bases, 15 bases remained unmatched. Germline CDR1 DFQATT, CDR2 SNEGSKA (reference sequence). CDR3 size: 17 residues. The CDR3 DNA sequence: TGCAGTGCTAGGGAGAGAAACAGGGGAAACCTTAACACTGAAGCTTTCTTT. Its translation is CSARERNRGNLNTEAFF.

This clonotype was observed a few times. This sequence joins TRBV20-1 and TRBJ1-5, with 7 nucleotides matching TRBD1. V trimming: 5 bases; J trimming: 4 bases; junction bases outside the gene matches: 11. The CDR3 is 15 residues long. In germline, CDR1 is DFQATT, CDR2 SNEGSKA (reference sequence). The CDR3 DNA follows: TGCAGTGCTTTGACTTCCGGGACAGCAAATCAGCCCCAGCATTTT. It is translated as CSALTSGTANQPQHF.

CDR3 sequence: CASRTDRGVFYEQYF. CDR3 DNA sequence: TGTGCCAGCAGAACCGACAGGGGCGTTTTCTACGAGCAGTACTTC. The rearrangement links TRBV7-9 to TRBJ2-7; the match to TRBD1 covers 8 bases. Trimming took 6 bases from V and 3 from J; bases not matched to a gene: 10. CDR1 is SEHNR, CDR2 FQNEAQ, per germline (reference sequence). CDR3 length equals 15 residues.

This clonotype was seen at least ten times. The V call is TRBV4-2, the J call TRBJ1-1; no definite D call. The germline V gene has CDR1 LGHNA and CDR2 YNFKEQ. V was pared by 0 bases and J by 7 bases, with 9 bases between. CDR3 length: 13 amino acids. For the CDR3, the DNA is TGTGCCAGCAGCCAAGAACCTCGGGATGAAGCTTTCTTT. Its translation is CASSQEPRDEAFF.

This clonotype was detected a few times. The gene calls are TRBV4-3 and TRBJ2-1; 11 bases match TRBD2. The germline gives CDR1 LGHNA, CDR2 YSLEER. V shed 0 bases and J 0 bases; nucleotides not matched to a gene: 4. The CDR3 runs 18 residues. In DNA form, the CDR3 reads TGCGCCAGCAGCCAAGAGCTTAGCGGGAGGGGCTCCTACAATGAGCAGTTCTTC. It yields the protein CASSQELSGRGSYNEQFF.

This clonotype was detected only a few times. The chain joins TRBV7-9 to TRBJ2-1; TRBD2 agrees at 8 bases. The germline V gene has CDR1 SEHNR and CDR2 FQNEAQ (reference sequence). The CDR3 has 16 amino acids. V dropped 3 bases and J dropped 5; count of bases not matched to a gene: 9. The CDR3 is CASSLTTSAPNNEQFF. CDR3 bases: TGTGCCAGCAGCTTGACGACTAGCGCCCCTAACAATGAGCAGTTCTTC.

This clonotype was picked up many times. This sequence joins TRBV4-2 and TRBJ2-7; D is unclear. V was cut by 4 bases and J by 2 bases, with 15 bases left in between. Germline loops: CDR1 LGHNA, CDR2 YNFKEQ. CDR3 length: 15 amino acids. The CDR3 nucleotides read TGTGCCAGCAGCCGCGATATGACAACTACCTACGAGCAGTACTTC. It specifies CASSRDMTTTYEQYF.

The chain couples TRBV12-3 or TRBV12-4 to TRBJ2-2; no reliable D call. The CDR3 runs 13 residues. Trimming stripped 10 bases from V and 4 bases from J, with 13 bases between. The CDR3 DNA is TGTGCCACCCACAAGGGCGGCACCGGGGAGCTGTTTTTT. Its protein is CATHKGGTGELFF.

The chain uses TRBV12-3 or TRBV12-4 and TRBJ2-1, with 8 bases that match TRBD2. Trimming removed 4 bases from V and 7 bases from J; junction bases left unmatched: 9. The CDR3 is made up of 15 amino acids. CDR3 nucleotides: TGTGCCAGCAGTTCCTTAGCGGGAACGTCGAATGAGCAGTTCTTC. Amino acids: CASSSLAGTSNEQFF.

This clonotype was seen more than once but under ten times. The chain has TRBV28 and TRBJ2-2; tentative D call: TRBD1 (6 bases). The CDR3 loop spans 14 amino acids. The V end lost 1 base, the J end lost 6 bases, and 9 bases lay between the germline ends. In germline, CDR1 is MDHEN, CDR2 SYDVKM. The CDR3 region has the DNA TGTGCCAGCAGTTTATCCAGGGGAGCCGGGGAGCTGTTTTTT. Its protein is CASSLSRGAGELFF. Drawing the rest from reference TRBV28 and TRBJ2-2, the complete variable domain is DVKVTQSSRYLVKRTGEKVFLECVQDMDHENMFWYRQDPGLGLRLIYFSYDVKMKEKGDIPEGYSVSREKKERFSLILESASTNQTSMYLCASSLSRGAGELFFGEGSRLTVL.

This clonotype was seen a few times. This rearrangement joins TRBV12-3 or TRBV12-4 to TRBJ2-1, with 8 bases fitting TRBD1. V shed 5 bases and J 2 bases; nucleotides not matched to a gene: 8. The CDR3 is 16 amino acids. The CDR3 protein is CASSNRDRRPYNEQFF. The CDR3 nucleotides are TGTGCCAGCAGTAACCGGGACAGGCGCCCCTACAATGAGCAGTTCTTC.

The chain couples TRBV29-1 to TRBJ1-5; tentatively, D is TRBD1 (5 bases). The CDR3 is 13 amino acids. The ends were cut back, 7 bases at V and 6 bases at J, with 16 bases in the middle. Germline CDR1 is SQVTM and CDR2 is ANQGSEA. CDR3: CSAETVSGQPQHF. Written as DNA, the CDR3 is TGCAGCGCCGAGACAGTTTCGGGTCAGCCCCAGCATTTT.

This clonotype has a single count. The rearrangement links TRBV20-1 to TRBJ2-5, with TRBD2 matching over 7 bases. The J call is doubtful: the DNA matches TRBJ2-7 better. The CDR3 runs 13 residues. CDR1 is DFQATT, CDR2 SNEGSKA, per germline (reference sequence). The CDR3 DNA sequence: TGCAGTGCTAGTCGCGGGGGACCCTACGAGCAGTACTTC. As protein: CSASRGGPYEQYF.

This clonotype was picked up a small number of times. The chain is built from TRBV11-2 and TRBJ1-4; a weak D match, TRBD1 (6 bases). Germline values: CDR1 SGHAT, CDR2 FQNNGV. The CDR3 totals 14 residues. Between the trimmed V and J ends, which lost 5 bases and 8 bases, there was a span of 15 bases. CDR3 amino acids: CASSPAFRGEKLFF. In DNA, the CDR3 is TGTGCCAGCAGCCCCGCGTTTAGGGGGGAAAAACTGTTTTTT.

The V call is TRBV27, the J call TRBJ2-7, with 7 bases fitting TRBD1. The V and J ends lost 5 bases and 2 bases, in that order; junction bases with no gene match: 9. CDR1 is MNHEY and CDR2 is SMNVEV in the germline V gene (reference sequence). This CDR3 has 15 residues. The CDR3 sequence is CASSQNRDSAYEQYF. As DNA, the CDR3 is TGTGCCAGCAGTCAAAACCGGGACAGCGCCTACGAGCAGTACTTC.

The V gene is TRBV3-1, the J gene TRBJ2-4; D remains unclear. The DNA end is a closer match to TRBJ2-5, so the J assignment may be wrong. Germline V gene data show CDR1 as LGHDT and CDR2 as YNNKEL (reference sequence). The CDR3 covers 11 residues. The CDR3 bases are TGTGCCAGCAGCTCCTCTGGGACCCAGTACTTC. Residues: CASSSSGTQYF.

Only a few counts were recorded for this clonotype. V is TRBV10-3 and J is TRBJ2-5, with TRBD2 matching over 8 bases. In germline, CDR1 is ENHRY, CDR2 SYGVKD. The trim removed 4 bases at V and 5 bases at J, leaving 9 bases unmatched. CDR3 size: 15 residues. The CDR3 coding sequence is TGTGCCATCAGTGCCCTGCCCACGGGAGGGGAGACCCAGTACTTC. Translating it yields CAISALPTGGETQYF.

With respect to this clonotype: One junction end disagrees with the germline gene, perhaps due to a read error. This chain joins TRBV30 and TRBJ1-1; D not resolved. The CDR3 runs to 13 residues. The germline V gene encodes CDR1 GTSNPN and CDR2 SVGIG (reference sequence). CDR3: CAWSVTRNTGAFF. CDR3 DNA: TGTGCCTGGAGTGTTACGAGGAACACTGGAGCTTTCTTT.

The V gene is TRBV29-1, the J gene TRBJ1-2; the D gene is possibly TRBD1 (6 bases). V was pared by 5 bases and J by 3 bases, with 22 bases between. CDR1 SQVTM and CDR2 ANQGSEA come from the germline V gene. This CDR3 spans 16 amino acids. CDR3 region: CSVYASGAPTHYGYTF. In DNA, the CDR3 is TGCAGCGTTTACGCTTCAGGGGCCCCCACCCACTATGGCTACACCTTC.

This clonotype has a handful of counts. V and J are TRBV6-1 and TRBJ2-5; no firm D call. Trimming stripped 4 bases from V and 5 bases from J, with 11 bases between. From germline, CDR1 is MNHNS and CDR2 SASEGT. The length of the CDR3 is 13 residues. The CDR3 spells CASSVSTSETQYF. For the CDR3, the DNA is TGTGCCAGCAGTGTCAGTACGTCGGAGACCCAGTACTTC.